The T cell receptor beta chain described here comes from a study of shared clonotypes between healthy human individuals. The germline CDR1 and CDR2 sequences are GTSNPN and SVGIG (reference sequence). This CDR3 is 12 amino acids long. Between the trimmed V and J ends, which lost 2 bases and 4 bases, there was a span of 9 bases. Deep was the level at which the assay was run. Splitting of each subset's genomic DNA was done evenly across several immunoSEQ plates. Per the study methods: ImmunoSEQ only sent back junction sequences with no quality scores, so filtering was done differently. Repertoires were generated with immunoSEQ multiplex PCR, while TCRdb's copy carries only in-frame clones and drops some. D and trimming come from the DNA, and the V and J calls and clone size come from that table. There are 90,000 to 100,000 clones in the sample; over 40% occur only once, and approximately 16% lies in the top ten.

Study outcomes and limitations: Only blood samples were collected, and tissue repertoires likely differ.

This clone was detected many times. Its matching antigen is unknown. The chain combines TRBV30 with TRBJ2-7, with D tentatively TRBD2 (5 bases). This receptor was obtained from a woman in her 40s in good health. Some clones in this sample may be carry-over from other donors' samples. The sample comprised PBMCs. In DNA form, the CDR3 reads TGTGCCTGGAGTCCTACGGGGTACGAGCAGTACTTC. The encoded protein is CAWSPTGYEQYF.